A selection of T cell receptor beta chains follows, all from one sample in a study of post-analysis software for immune sequencing data. TCRdb processed the PCR reads anew with MiXCR; each CDR3 protein has one entry. This sample yields some 800,000 distinct CDR3 sequences, of which roughly 50% are seen a single time; just under 5% belongs to the top ten. Sequencing was carried out using blood. These receptors all come from a girl between 5 and 17 years old with multiple sclerosis. The CDR3 runs from the conserved cysteine through the conserved F or W. A D gene is named only where the DNA matches it firmly. The size entry is marked missing in some rows and otherwise reads once, few, many or a size class.

D gene: -; V gene: TRBV29-1; J gene: TRBJ2-2; CDR3 length: 13; clone size: -; CDR3 protein: CSVDPSNTGELFF; CDR3 DNA: TGCAGCGTTGACCCCTCAAACACCGGGGAGCTGTTTTTT
D gene: -; V gene: TRBV28; J gene: TRBJ2-4; CDR3 length: 15; clone size: -; CDR3 protein: CASSTLDKAKNIQYF; CDR3 DNA: TGTGCCAGCAGTACCCTCGACAAGGCCAAAAACATTCAGTACTTC
D gene: -; V gene: TRBV27; J gene: TRBJ2-1; CDR3 length: 15; clone size: few; CDR3 protein: CASSLLASLDNEQFF; CDR3 DNA: TGTGCCAGCAGTTTATTGGCTAGCCTTGACAATGAGCAGTTCTTC
D gene: TRBD1; V gene: TRBV6-1; J gene: TRBJ2-7; CDR3 length: 15; clone size: -; CDR3 protein: CASRHRDSEPNEQYF; CDR3 DNA: TGTGCCAGCAGGCACCGGGACAGCGAACCGAACGAGCAGTACTTC
D gene: -; V gene: TRBV7-6; J gene: TRBJ1-4; CDR3 length: 14; clone size: few; CDR3 protein: CASSMGLKQEKLFF; CDR3 DNA: TGTGCCAGCAGCATGGGACTGAAACAAGAAAAACTGTTTTTT
D gene: -; V gene: TRBV24-1; J gene: TRBJ2-3; CDR3 length: 16; clone size: -; CDR3 protein: CATSDSGTFLTDTQYF; CDR3 DNA: TGTGCCACCAGTGATTCCGGGACTTTCCTCACAGATACGCAGTATTTT
D gene: -; V gene: TRBV29-1; J gene: TRBJ2-6; CDR3 length: 13; clone size: -; CDR3 protein: CSVTSSGANVLTF; CDR3 DNA: TGCAGCGTAACGTCCTCTGGGGCCAACGTCCTGACTTTC
D gene: TRBD2; V gene: TRBV6-5; J gene: TRBJ2-7; CDR3 length: 14; clone size: few; CDR3 protein: CASTDGRDPYEQYF; CDR3 DNA: TGTGCCAGCACCGACGGGAGGGACCCCTACGAGCAGTACTTC
D gene: -; V gene: TRBV15; J gene: TRBJ2-3; CDR3 length: 14; clone size: -; CDR3 protein: CATGGGGSTGTQYF; CDR3 DNA: TGTGCCACCGGGGGCGGGGGCAGTACAGGTACGCAGTATTTT
D gene: -; V gene: TRBV5-1; J gene: TRBJ1-1; CDR3 length: 17; clone size: -; CDR3 protein: CASSPPPVGNVGTEAFF; CDR3 DNA: TGCGCCAGCAGCCCCCCACCCGTGGGGAACGTGGGGACTGAAGCTTTCTTT
D gene: TRBD2; V gene: TRBV7-9; J gene: TRBJ2-3; CDR3 length: 16; clone size: -; CDR3 protein: CASSLAPLAVTDTQYF; CDR3 DNA: TGTGCCAGCAGCTTGGCGCCGCTAGCGGTCACAGATACGCAGTATTTT
D gene: TRBD1; V gene: TRBV20-1; J gene: TRBJ2-7; CDR3 length: 13; clone size: -; CDR3 protein: CSAGGTGTYEQYF; CDR3 DNA: TGCAGTGCTGGAGGGACAGGGACCTACGAGCAGTACTTC
D gene: -; V gene: TRBV29-1; J gene: TRBJ1-2; CDR3 length: 13; clone size: -; CDR3 protein: CSVVEGNNYGYTF; CDR3 DNA: TGCAGCGTTGTTGAAGGGAACAACTATGGCTACACCTTC
D gene: TRBD2; V gene: TRBV7-2; J gene: TRBJ2-1; CDR3 length: 14; clone size: -; CDR3 protein: CASSLDSGTAEQFF; CDR3 DNA: TGTGCCAGCAGCTTAGATAGCGGGACGGCTGAGCAGTTCTTC
D gene: TRBD1; V gene: TRBV30; J gene: TRBJ1-2; CDR3 length: 14; clone size: -; CDR3 protein: CAWSSTGTGYGYTF; CDR3 DNA: TGTGCCTGGAGCAGTACCGGGACAGGCTATGGCTACACCTTC
D gene: -; V gene: TRBV12-3/TRBV12-4; J gene: TRBJ2-1; CDR3 length: 16; clone size: few; CDR3 protein: CASSLVGGVRANEQFF; CDR3 DNA: TGTGCCAGCAGCCTTGTGGGGGGAGTACGGGCGAATGAGCAGTTCTTC
D gene: TRBD1; V gene: TRBV12-3/TRBV12-4; J gene: TRBJ1-2; CDR3 length: 12; clone size: -; CDR3 protein: CASSKTGSGYTF; CDR3 DNA: TGTGCCAGCAGCAAGACAGGGAGCGGCTACACCTTC
D gene: -; V gene: TRBV7-3; J gene: TRBJ2-1; CDR3 length: 16; clone size: -; CDR3 protein: CASSLGPWQKNNEQFF; CDR3 DNA: TGTGCCAGCAGCTTAGGTCCGTGGCAGAAGAACAATGAGCAGTTCTTC
D gene: TRBD2; V gene: TRBV20-1; J gene: TRBJ2-4; CDR3 length: 18; clone size: few; CDR3 protein: CSARRGLAGREDKNIQYF; CDR3 DNA: TGCAGTGCTAGAAGGGGACTAGCGGGACGGGAAGACAAAAACATTCAGTACTTC